This TCR beta chain was documented in a study of T cell responses to AZD1222 COVID-19 vaccine. Study information: Second doses at about 4 or about 12 weeks were pooled.

Per the germline V gene, CDR1 is SGHRS and CDR2 is YFSETQ. The CDR3 covers 14 residues. V gave up 0 bases and J gave up 6 bases; unmatched junction bases: 5. Libraries were prepared by immunoSEQ multiplex PCR; TCRdb keeps only in-frame clonotypes and omits some of them. This sample carries 120,000 or so clones, around 82% of them seen once, and the ten largest clones take approximately 4.6%. The study's findings and limits: Clonal diversity was possibly underestimated, and the donors were mostly white British, with more females.

As concerns this clone: The target antigen is unknown.

Material: peripheral blood, obtained on day 0 of AZD1222 vaccination. The chain uses TRBV5-1 and TRBJ2-7; 8 positions agree with TRBD1. The TCR sequence derives from an adult in good health. The CDR3 region has the DNA TGCGCCAGCAGCTTGGACAGGGGGTTTGGCGAGCAGTACTTC. Protein: CASSLDRGFGEQYF.